This T cell receptor beta chain was profiled in a study of blood T cell repertoires in COVID-19. In the study overall: The United States, Italy and Spain supplied acute and convalescent COVID-19 samples. Sample material is recorded as cDNA or gDNA derived from T cells, B-cell-depleted T cells, or PBMCs.

The CDR3 has 16 residues. V shed 0 bases, J shed 4 bases, and the junction held 3 bases outside the gene matches. Germline V gives CDR1 SGHRS, CDR2 YFSETQ. Per the authors' pipeline: By means of reference gene primer amplification, nucleated cell counts were estimated. Assay used: immunoSEQ multiplex PCR; TCRdb lists only in-frame clones, some missing. From that table come the V and J calls and clone size; the DNA was used to work out D and trimming. Of some 220,000 clones in the sample, 65% to 90% are singletons; the top ten hold roughly 2.2%. While infection was still active, Seattle patients were enrolled and then followed longitudinally.

The chain combines TRBV5-1 with TRBJ2-6; 8 bases align to TRBD1. Sequenced: peripheral blood. The sequence was collected from a woman aged 70-85 years with COVID-19, enrolled during active disease. This CDR3 reads CASSLGTGTGANVLTF. In DNA form, the CDR3 reads TGCGCCAGCAGCTTGGGGACAGGGACAGGGGCCAACGTCCTGACTTTC.